Listed here are 16 T cell receptor beta chains from one sample, sequenced in a study of blood T cell repertoires in COVID-19. Sequencing used immunoSEQ multiplex PCR; TCRdb keeps in-frame clones, though not all of them. The sample holds over 200,000 clones; about 83% are singletons and the top ten take over 1%. The material sequenced was peripheral blood. The receptors stem from a woman in her twenties or thirties with COVID-19, enrolled during active disease.

The rearrangement links TRBV13 to TRBJ1-6; TRBD1 is a possible D gene (5 bases). Trimming cost V 1 base and J 5 bases, with 9 bases left between them. Germline V gene sequence: CDR1 PRHDT, CDR2 FYEKMQ (reference sequence). CDR3 length: 15 amino acids. CDR3 sequence: CASSLARANNSPLHF. DNA of the CDR3: TGTGCCAGCAGCTTAGCCAGGGCGAATAATTCACCCCTCCACTTT.

The chain combines TRBV5-1 with TRBJ2-1, with TRBD1 as a possible D gene (5 bases). Germline lookup yields CDR1 SGHRS and CDR2 YFSETQ. The CDR3 totals 15 residues. Trimming took off 0 bases at V and 6 bases at J, with 13 bases between the two ends. CDR3: CASSLAAGNLNEQFF. The CDR3 coding sequence is TGCGCCAGCAGCTTGGCGGCAGGGAATCTCAATGAGCAGTTCTTC.

The chain joins TRBV11-2 to TRBJ2-2; 8 bases fit TRBD2. CDR1 and CDR2 (germline): SGHAT, FQNNGV. V gave up 5 bases and J gave up 7 bases; unmatched junction bases: 18. The CDR3 has 18 residues. Here the CDR3 reads CASSPGRGLALFSGELFF. CDR3 DNA sequence: TGTGCCAGCAGCCCAGGGCGAGGACTAGCCCTTTTTAGCGGGGAGCTGTTTTTT.

This clone has just a few counts. This chain links TRBV7-9 with TRBJ1-2; 8 bases agree with TRBD1. Per the germline V gene, CDR1 is SEHNR and CDR2 is FQNEAQ (reference sequence). There are 13 residues in the CDR3. With 3 bases clipped from V and 9 bases from J, the junction kept 6 bases outside the gene matches. The CDR3 spells CASSLGQAYSYTF. The CDR3 region has the DNA TGTGCCAGCAGCTTGGGACAGGCTTATAGCTACACCTTC. The whole variable domain, remainder taken from reference TRBV7-9 and TRBJ1-2, is DTGVSQNPRHKITKRGQNVTFRCDPISEHNRLYWYRQTLGQGPEFLTYFQNEAQLEKSRLLSDRFSAERPKGSFSTLEIQRTEQGDSAMYLCASSLGQAYSYTFGSGTRLTVV.

Only a few counts were recorded for this clone. The J gene is TRBJ2-3, the V gene TRBV7-3; 9 bases align to TRBD2. J lost 0 bases, V lost 5 bases, and 3 bases had no gene match. The germline V gene encodes CDR1 SGHTA and CDR2 FQGTGA. This CDR3 has 15 amino acids. The CDR3 DNA sequence: TGTGCCAGCAGCGCCCTAGCGGGGAGCACAGATACGCAGTATTTT. Translation gives CASSALAGSTDTQYF.

J is TRBJ1-1 and V is TRBV7-3; D unresolved. The CDR3 is made up of 13 amino acids. Trimming cost V 1 base and J 4 bases, with 7 bases left between them. CDR1 is SGHTA, CDR2 FQGTGA, per germline. The CDR3 here is CASSLSTGTEAFF. In DNA form, the CDR3 reads TGTGCCAGCAGCTTAAGTACCGGCACTGAAGCTTTCTTT. Complete variable domain (other parts from reference TRBV7-3 and TRBJ1-1): GAGVSQTPSNKVTEKGKYVELRCDPISGHTALYWYRQSLGQGPEFLIYFQGTGAADDSGLPNDRFFAVRPEGSVSTLKIQRTERGDSAVYLCASSLSTGTEAFFGQGTRLTVV.

The gene calls are TRBV2 and TRBJ1-1; the match to TRBD1 covers 9 bases. From germline, CDR1 is SNHLY and CDR2 FYNNEI. The trim removed 5 bases at V and 5 bases at J, leaving 6 bases unmatched. This CDR3 is 14 amino acids long. In nucleotides, the CDR3 is TGTGCCAGCAGTCTGGACAGGGGAGGGACTGAAGCTTTCTTT. Translating gives CASSLDRGGTEAFF.

The chain links TRBV6-6 to TRBJ2-1, with 10 bases matching TRBD2. From germline, CDR1 is MNHNY and CDR2 SVGAGI (reference sequence). The CDR3 is 16 amino acids. V was clipped by 7 bases and J by 4 bases; unmatched bases: 10. The CDR3: CASTIRTSGVYNEQFF. Here the CDR3 DNA reads TGTGCCAGCACCATCCGGACTAGCGGAGTTTACAATGAGCAGTTCTTC.

This clone was seen more than once but under ten times. The chain recombines TRBV2 with TRBJ2-7, with D perhaps TRBD1 (6 bases). Germline CDR1 reads SNHLY; CDR2 reads FYNNEI. Between the trimmed V and J ends, which lost 6 bases and 4 bases, there was a span of 22 bases. The CDR3 is 16 residues long. The CDR3 region has the DNA TGTGCCAGCAGGGATATGGACAGTCCAAGCCGTTACGAGCAGTACTTC. Translation: CASRDMDSPSRYEQYF.

V is TRBV27 and J is TRBJ2-1; tentative D call: TRBD2 (6 bases). Between the trimmed V and J ends, which lost 3 bases and 2 bases, there was a span of 14 bases. Looked up from germline, CDR1 is MNHEY and CDR2 is SMNVEV (reference sequence). This CDR3 spans 16 amino acids. Written as DNA, the CDR3 is TGTGCCAGCAGTTTTTTACCGGGAGAGACCTACAATGAGCAGTTCTTC. As protein: CASSFLPGETYNEQFF.

This clone was observed a handful of times. The chain uses TRBV7-9 and TRBJ1-1; the D is unclear. The V gene lost 3 bases and the J gene lost 7 bases, with 6 bases spanning the gap. Looked up from germline, CDR1 is SEHNR and CDR2 is FQNEAQ (reference sequence). This CDR3 has 11 residues. This chain's CDR3 is CASSFGVEAFF. For the CDR3, the DNA is TGTGCCAGCAGCTTCGGAGTTGAAGCTTTCTTT.

This chain uses TRBV7-5 with TRBJ2-3; the DNA was not compared with TRBD1, the D call given in the table. TRBV7-5 is designated a pseudogene. The length of the CDR3 is 14 residues. The CDR3 region has the DNA TGTGCCAGAAGCTTAGGACAGGGGTCAGATACGCAGTATTTT. Protein: CARSLGQGSDTQYF.

The sample holds a few counts of this clone. The genes are TRBV10-2 and TRBJ2-3; 9 bases line up with TRBD2. The V and J ends lost 9 bases and 4 bases, in that order; junction bases with no gene match: 8. CDR3 size: 14 residues. Germline-derived CDR1 and CDR2 are WSHSY and SAAADI. CDR3 coding DNA: TGCGCCAGTTACCTCAGCGGGGGGCCAGATACGCAGTATTTT. It codes for CASYLSGGPDTQYF.

As regards this clone: This same CDR3 is encoded by further DNA sequences in the sample. This chain links TRBV4-3 with TRBJ1-2; 7 bases fit TRBD1. J lost 0 bases, V lost 1 base, and 2 bases had no gene match. CDR3 length equals 15 residues. Germline-derived CDR1 and CDR2 are LGHNA and YSLEER. The CDR3 sequence is CASSQAGTANYGYTF. CDR3 in DNA: TGCGCCAGCAGCCAAGCTGGGACAGCTAACTATGGCTACACCTTC.

This chain uses TRBV11-2 with TRBJ1-1; D is perhaps TRBD1 (5 bases). The V and J ends lost 0 bases and 3 bases respectively, with 8 bases between them. CDR3 size: 14 residues. Per germline, CDR1 SGHAT and CDR2 FQNNGV. The DNA for the CDR3 is TGTGCCAGCAGCTTAGACAGGGCATACACTGAAGCTTTCTTT. It translates to CASSLDRAYTEAFF.

The chain links TRBV28 to TRBJ2-3, with 11 bases fitting TRBD1. V lost 7 bases, J lost 5 bases, and 8 bases stayed unmatched. CDR3 length equals 15 residues. CDR1 and CDR2 from the germline V gene are MDHEN and SYDVKM. The CDR3 DNA follows: TGTGCCAGCACGGACAGGGGGCGAGAGGTAGATACGCAGTATTTT. Its protein is CASTDRGREVDTQYF. Full variable domain (outside the CDR3, taken from reference TRBV28 and TRBJ2-3): DVKVTQSSRYLVKRTGEKVFLECVQDMDHENMFWYRQDPGLGLRLIYFSYDVKMKEKGDIPEGYSVSREKKERFSLILESASTNQTSMYLCASTDRGREVDTQYFGPGTRLTVL.